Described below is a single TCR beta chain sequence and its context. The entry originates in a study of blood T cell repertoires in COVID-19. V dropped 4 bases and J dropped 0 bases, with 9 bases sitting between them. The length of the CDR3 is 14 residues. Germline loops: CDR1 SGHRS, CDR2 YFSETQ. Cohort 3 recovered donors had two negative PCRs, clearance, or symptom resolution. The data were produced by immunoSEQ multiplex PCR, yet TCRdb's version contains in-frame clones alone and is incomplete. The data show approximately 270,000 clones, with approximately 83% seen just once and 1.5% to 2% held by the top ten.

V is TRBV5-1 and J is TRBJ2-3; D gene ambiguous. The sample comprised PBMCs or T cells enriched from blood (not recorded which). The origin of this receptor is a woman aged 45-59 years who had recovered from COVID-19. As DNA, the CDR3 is TGCGCCAGCAGCCCAGCGCGTAGCACAGATACGCAGTATTTT. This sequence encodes CASSPARSTDTQYF.